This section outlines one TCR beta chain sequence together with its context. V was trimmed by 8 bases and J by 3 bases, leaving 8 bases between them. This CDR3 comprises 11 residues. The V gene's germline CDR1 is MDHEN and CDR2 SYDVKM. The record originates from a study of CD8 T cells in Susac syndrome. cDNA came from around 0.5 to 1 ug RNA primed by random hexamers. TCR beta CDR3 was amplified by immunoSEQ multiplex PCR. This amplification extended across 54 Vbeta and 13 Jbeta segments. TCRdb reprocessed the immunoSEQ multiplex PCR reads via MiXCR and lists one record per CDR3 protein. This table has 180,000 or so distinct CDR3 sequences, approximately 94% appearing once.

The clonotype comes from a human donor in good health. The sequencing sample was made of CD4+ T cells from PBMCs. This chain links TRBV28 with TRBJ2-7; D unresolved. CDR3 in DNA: TGTGCCAGCGGGCTGAACTACGAGCAGTACTTC. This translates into CASGLNYEQYF.